This is a list of T cell receptor beta chains from one sample in a study of blood T cell repertoires in COVID-19. The assay was immunoSEQ multiplex PCR, and TCRdb's table has in-frame clones only and misses some. The repertoire holds around 130,000 clones, with over 65% as singletons. The material sequenced was peripheral blood. The receptors here all came from a man in his fifties or sixties with acute or convalescent COVID-19. Both conserved end residues are part of each CDR3. Each record gives: CDR3 length, clone size, D gene, J gene, V gene, CDR3 DNA, CDR3 protein. A D gene is named only where the DNA matches it firmly. Expanded clones are given a class, and other clones once, few, many or no size at all.

>15|-|-|TRBJ1-5|TRBV29-1
TGCAGCGTTTCTGACGGGTTTTTGGGCAATCAGCCCCAGCATTTT
CSVSDGFLGNQPQHF
>14|-|-|TRBJ2-2|TRBV29-1
TGCAGCGTTCCGACTTTGGAGCGGCCGGGGGAGCTGTTTTTT
CSVPTLERPGELFF
>14|-|TRBD2|TRBJ2-2|TRBV10-3
TGTGCCATCGGACTAGCGGGAGTGAACGGGGAGCTGTTTTTT
CAIGLAGVNGELFF
>14|-|TRBD1|TRBJ1-2|TRBV19
TGTGCCAGTAGTTCCCGACAGGGCGGGATAGGCTACACCTTC
CASSSRQGGIGYTF
>14|-|-|TRBJ2-5|TRBV11-2
TGTGCCAGCAGCGCACCGGGGGAAAAGAAGACCCAGTACTTC
CASSAPGEKKTQYF
>17|-|-|TRBJ1-2|TRBV19
TGTGCCAGTAGTGCTCCTGGTCCTCCAGCGAGTATGTCTGGCTACACCTTC
CASSAPGPPASMSGYTF
>15|-|TRBD1|TRBJ2-7|TRBV6-1
TGTGCCAGCAGTGAACTGGGGACAGGACCCTACGAGCAGTACTTC
CASSELGTGPYEQYF
>15|-|TRBD2|TRBJ2-1|TRBV28
TGTGCCAGCAGTTCGACTAGCGGGCCCCACAATGAGCAGTTCTTC
CASSSTSGPHNEQFF
>19|-|-|TRBJ1-4|TRBV27
TGTGCCAGCAGTTTAAACCCCCCGTTAGTGGGGCAGTATAATGAAAAACTGTTTTTT
CASSLNPPLVGQYNEKLFF
>15|once|TRBD2|TRBJ2-3|TRBV7-2
TGTGCCAGCAGCAGATCGGCGGGAGCTGGAGATACGCAGTATTTT
CASSRSAGAGDTQYF
>15|once|-|TRBJ1-4|TRBV7-9
TGTGCCAGCAGCCCTCCAGGGAGGGGTAATGAAAAACTGTTTTTT
CASSPPGRGNEKLFF
>13|-|-|TRBJ2-3|TRBV4-1
TGCGCCAGCAGCCAAGATTCGGCGGTGCCGCAGTATTTT
CASSQDSAVPQYF
>14|-|TRBD1|TRBJ2-1|TRBV29-1
TGCAGCGTTGGAGACAGGGCCCTCTACAATGAGCAGTTCTTC
CSVGDRALYNEQFF
>13|-|TRBD1|TRBJ2-5|TRBV19
TGTGCCAGCGGGACAGGGCGATTGGAGACCCAGTACTTC
CASGTGRLETQYF
>15|-|TRBD1|TRBJ1-2|TRBV19
TGTGCCAGTAGGCCTACCTCGGACAGGGCGGGGGGCTACACCTTC
CASRPTSDRAGGYTF
>15|-|TRBD2|TRBJ2-7|TRBV4-2
TGTGCCAGCAGCCCCGGCAGGAGCGGGAGTAACGAGCAGTACTTC
CASSPGRSGSNEQYF
>15|-|TRBD1|TRBJ2-7|TRBV28
TGTGCCAGCAGCCTCGGGACAGGGATCTCCTACGAGCAGTACTTC
CASSLGTGISYEQYF
>14|-|-|TRBJ2-2|TRBV20-1
TGCAGTGCTAGTGCCCCTTCGAACACCGGGGAGCTGTTTTTT
CSASAPSNTGELFF